This T cell receptor beta chain was sequenced for a study of blood T cell repertoires in COVID-19. The length of the CDR3 is 15 residues. V lost 3 bases, J lost 5 bases, and 10 bases stayed unmatched. The V gene's germline CDR1 is SGDLS and CDR2 YYNGEE. The method was immunoSEQ multiplex PCR; TCRdb's version includes in-frame clones alone and lacks a portion of them. The table includes about 500,000 clones, roughly 87% detected once. Material: PBMCs or T cells enriched from blood (not recorded which). This TCR came from a woman aged 18-29 years who had recovered from COVID-19. The chain joins TRBV9 to TRBJ1-1, with TRBD1 matching 7 bases. The CDR3 spells CASSERGTVGTEAFF. CDR3 in DNA: TGTGCCAGCAGCGAGAGGGGGACAGTCGGGACTGAAGCTTTCTTT.